This TCR beta chain was found in a study of blood T cell repertoires in COVID-19. Overall study: Donors in the United States, Italy and Spain gave samples during acute or convalescent COVID-19. PBMCs, B-cell-depleted T cells, or T cells provided the cDNA or gDNA that made up the material.

This clone was seen only once. This same CDR3 is encoded by further DNA sequences in the sample. V shed 5 bases and J shed 3 bases, with 11 bases lying between them. Germline V gene sequence: CDR1 SEHNR, CDR2 FQNEAQ (reference sequence). CDR3 size: 14 residues. Authors' processing steps: Amplified reference gene primers provided the basis for estimating nucleated cell counts. Assay: immunoSEQ multiplex PCR; the TCRdb copy retains only in-frame clones and omits some. V, J and clone size reflect that table, while D and trimming were determined from the DNA. The sample includes 200,000 to 300,000 clones, approximately 90% of them seen just once. Participants reported their clinical history, and cohort assignment relied on those reports.

Sequencing was carried out using PBMCs or T cells enriched from blood (not recorded which). The J gene is TRBJ2-1, the V gene TRBV7-9; D is possibly TRBD1 (6 bases). The sequence was collected from a middle-aged woman with acute COVID-19. CDR3 bases: TGTGCCAGCAGCCTGGAGGACAGCTACAATGAGCAGTTCTTC. Its translation: CASSLEDSYNEQFF.